This paragraph covers one T cell receptor (beta chain) sequence. The data derive from a study of cytomegalovirus exposure and HLA in healthy donors. Background on the study: From donors who were HLA-typed, an early data release held around 80 million unique TCRs.

13 Jbeta primers and 60 Vbeta primers were used for the PCR. TCRdb's table, derived via immunoSEQ multiplex PCR, lists solely in-frame clones and lacks some. The sample contains 180,000 or so clones, about three quarters of which appear only once. Germline CDR1 LNHDA, CDR2 SQIVND (reference sequence). Trimming removed 2 bases from V and 6 bases from J, with 16 bases in between. The CDR3 loop spans 16 amino acids. The chain employs TRBV19 and TRBJ1-4; no clear D. This clonotype was sampled from a female donor in good health and CMV-seronegative. The sequencing sample was made of PBMCs. For the CDR3, the DNA is TGTGCCAGTAGTATAAATTCCGCAGGACTGGATGAAAAACTGTTTTTT. This gives the protein CASSINSAGLDEKLFF.